This TCR beta chain derives from a study of pediatric ulcerative colitis. At colonoscopy, a blood sample was also collected. The CDR3 sequence is 13 residues long. Germline loops: CDR1 ENHRY, CDR2 SYGVKD. Trimming at V came to 11 bases and at J to 0 bases, leaving 4 bases not matched to a gene. The data were produced by immunoSEQ multiplex PCR, yet TCRdb's version contains in-frame clones alone and is incomplete. The data hold fewer than 45,000 clones, with around four fifths observed a single time. The source material was blood. The receptor's source is a girl aged 5 to 17 with moderate ulcerative colitis. This chain joins TRBV10-3 and TRBJ2-3, with 8 bases matching TRBD2. CDR3 DNA sequence: TGTGCCTCCGGACTAGCTAGCACAGATACGCAGTATTTT. It is translated as CASGLASTDTQYF.